Presented here are 18 T cell receptor beta chains from one specimen sequenced in a study of blood T cell repertoires in COVID-19 (dated by TCRdb to about 2020). The method was the immunoSEQ multiplex PCR assay. This immuneACCESS table, as held by TCRdb, lists in-frame sequences with V and J called but not all clones. Of the missing ones, under half trace to an unresolved V gene in checked studies; the others have no known cause. This sample is represented by around 40,000 clones; about 89% of them were singletons. 20% to 25% of the sample comes from the top ten. What was sequenced was peripheral blood. The receptors derive from a man aged 45-65 years with active COVID-19.

The J gene is TRBJ2-2, the V gene TRBV7-2; a weak D match, TRBD2 (6 bases). CDR1 and CDR2 (germline): SGHTA, FQGNSA. With 4 bases removed from V and 8 bases from J, the gap between germline ends came to 17 bases. The CDR3 extends over 15 amino acids. CDR3 protein: CASSSIAVPMGELFF. The CDR3 nucleotides read TGTGCCAGCAGCTCAATAGCGGTACCAATGGGGGAGCTGTTTTTT.

This sequence joins TRBV5-1 and TRBJ1-2, with 8 bases matching TRBD1. J was trimmed by 3 bases and V by 0 bases; bases with no gene match: 4. CDR1 and CDR2 (germline): SGHRS, YFSETQ. CDR3 size: 15 residues. This chain's CDR3 is CASSLDPGQDYGYTF. The CDR3 region has the DNA TGCGCCAGCAGCTTGGACCCGGGACAGGACTATGGCTACACCTTC.

This clone is a singleton in its sample. The rearrangement joins TRBV11-2 to TRBJ2-1; 7 positions agree with TRBD1. Germline-derived CDR1 and CDR2 are SGHAT and FQNNGV. V shed 4 bases, J shed 7 bases, and the junction held 7 bases outside the gene matches. This CDR3 comprises 14 residues. Here the CDR3 reads CASSSIDRVNEQFF. The DNA for the CDR3 is TGTGCCAGCAGCTCCATAGACAGGGTTAATGAGCAGTTCTTC.

J is TRBJ2-7 and V is TRBV6-2 or TRBV6-3, with 7 bases matching TRBD1. CDR1 and CDR2 (germline): MNHEY, SVGEGT. Trimming removed 5 bases from V and 4 bases from J; junction bases left unmatched: 11. The length of the CDR3 is 15 residues. The CDR3 protein is CASSHRDRKPYEQYF. CDR3 DNA: TGTGCCAGCAGTCACCGGGACAGAAAGCCTTACGAGCAGTACTTC.

The rearrangement links TRBV5-1 to TRBJ2-1, with TRBD2 matching over 11 bases. This CDR3 spans 16 amino acids. Germline V CDR1 and CDR2: SGHRS, YFSETQ. V dropped 0 bases and J dropped 4; count of bases not matched to a gene: 3. The CDR3 nucleotides read TGCGCCAGCAGCTTGGGGGGGACTAGCGGTTACAATGAGCAGTTCTTC. Translating gives CASSLGGTSGYNEQFF. The full variable domain, rest sourced from reference TRBV5-1 and TRBJ2-1, is KAGVTQTPRYLIKTRGQQVTLSCSPISGHRSVSWYQQTPGQGLQFLFEYFSETQRNKGNFPGRFSGRQFSNSRSEMNVSTLELGDSALYLCASSLGGTSGYNEQFFGPGTRLTVL.

The chain recombines TRBV27 with TRBJ1-5; D unclear. V was clipped by 0 bases and J by 3 bases, with 9 bases between them. This CDR3 spans 15 amino acids. The germline CDR1 and CDR2 sequences are MNHEY and SMNVEV (reference sequence). The CDR3 region is CASSLSRFDNQPQHF. As DNA, the CDR3 is TGTGCCAGCAGTTTATCGAGATTTGACAATCAGCCCCAGCATTTT.

This sequence joins TRBV6-5 and TRBJ2-1; D gene uncertain. Germline V gives CDR1 MNHEY, CDR2 SVGAGI. Trimming left V 0 bases short and J 9 bases short, with 15 bases between. This CDR3 has 15 amino acids. The CDR3 region is CASSYSFAVFGEQFF. The CDR3 region has the DNA TGTGCCAGCAGTTACTCGTTCGCGGTTTTCGGTGAGCAGTTCTTC.

This clone showed up just once. The CDR3 region has the DNA TGTGCCACCAGTGACGGGACAGGGCCCTACGAGCAGTACTTC. It codes for CATSDGTGPYEQYF. J is TRBJ2-7 and V is TRBV24-1; 9 nucleotides match TRBD1. Per germline, CDR1 KGHDR and CDR2 SFDVKD. There are 14 residues in the CDR3. The junction had 2 bases not matched to a gene; V was cut back by 4 bases and J by 2 bases.

The CDR3 is CATSEQGQGAYNEQFF. For the CDR3, the DNA is TGTGCCACCAGTGAACAGGGACAGGGGGCCTACAATGAGCAGTTCTTC. The chain uses TRBV24-1 and TRBJ2-1, with 11 positions matching TRBD1. CDR1 and CDR2 from the germline V gene are KGHDR and SFDVKD. V lost 4 bases to trimming and J lost 2 bases; unmatched junction nucleotides: 3. CDR3 length equals 16 residues.

This clone was recorded a few times. The chain combines TRBV25-1 with TRBJ1-6; D is undetermined. Trimming took 2 bases from V and 9 from J, leaving 11 bases between them. Germline CDR1 MGHDK, CDR2 SYGVNS. The CDR3 spans 14 residues. This CDR3 reads CASSEGRDSSPLHF. CDR3 DNA sequence: TGTGCCAGCAGTGAAGGCCGGGATAGTTCACCCCTCCACTTT.

The gene calls are TRBV6-4 and TRBJ1-2; D unclear. This CDR3 comprises 15 residues. Trimming took 0 bases from V and 7 from J, leaving 15 bases between them. From germline, CDR1 is MRHNA and CDR2 SNTAGT. The CDR3 DNA is TGTGCCAGCAGTGACTCGATTGGAGGCCTCCGTGGCTACACCTTC. It codes for CASSDSIGGLRGYTF.

The chain uses TRBV4-1 and TRBJ2-3, with D perhaps matching TRBD1 (6 bases). Germline V gene data show CDR1 as MGHRA and CDR2 as YSYEKL. There are 15 residues in the CDR3. The V and J ends lost 1 base and 4 bases respectively, with 12 bases between them. The DNA of the CDR3 is TGCGCCAGCAGCCAAGTCCCCAGGGGCGCAGATACGCAGTATTTT. It codes for CASSQVPRGADTQYF.

J is TRBJ2-1 and V is TRBV7-2, with TRBD2 as a possible D gene (5 bases). Between the trimmed V and J ends, which lost 5 bases and 12 bases, there was a span of 11 bases. The germline V gene has CDR1 SGHTA and CDR2 FQGNSA. The CDR3 runs to 11 residues. The chain's CDR3 is CASSDDYRQFF. CDR3 bases: TGTGCCAGCAGCGACGACTATAGGCAGTTCTTC.

The gene calls are TRBV28 and TRBJ2-3, with 10 bases that match TRBD1. CDR1 is MDHEN and CDR2 is SYDVKM in the germline V gene. CDR3 length: 15 amino acids. The V segment lost 2 bases and the J segment 5 bases; nucleotides outside the gene matches: 4. This CDR3 is CASSLGGQGRDTQYF. The CDR3 DNA sequence: TGTGCCAGCAGTTTAGGGGGACAGGGGAGAGATACGCAGTATTTT. Combining the CDR3 with reference TRBV28 and TRBJ2-3 gives the whole variable domain DVKVTQSSRYLVKRTGEKVFLECVQDMDHENMFWYRQDPGLGLRLIYFSYDVKMKEKGDIPEGYSVSREKKERFSLILESASTNQTSMYLCASSLGGQGRDTQYFGPGTRLTVL.

The chain links TRBV6-6 to TRBJ1-2; no clear D gene. Germline V gives CDR1 MNHNY, CDR2 SVGAGI (reference sequence). The CDR3 has 13 residues. V lost 3 bases and J 3 bases, leaving 8 bases between the germline ends. DNA of the CDR3: TGTGCCAGCAGTTATAATCGGGACTATGGCTACACCTTC. Translated, it gives CASSYNRDYGYTF.

The chain couples TRBV5-1 to TRBJ2-1; D possibly corresponds to TRBD2 (6 bases). The V gene's germline CDR1 is SGHRS and CDR2 YFSETQ. The length of the CDR3 is 16 residues. The V end was cut by 3 bases, the J end by 3 bases, with 16 bases between. The CDR3 protein is CASSWTGEHLYNEQFF. CDR3 coding DNA: TGCGCCAGCAGCTGGACGGGGGAACACCTCTACAATGAGCAGTTCTTC. Full variable domain (rest looked up from reference TRBV5-1 and TRBJ2-1): KAGVTQTPRYLIKTRGQQVTLSCSPISGHRSVSWYQQTPGQGLQFLFEYFSETQRNKGNFPGRFSGRQFSNSRSEMNVSTLELGDSALYLCASSWTGEHLYNEQFFGPGTRLTVL.

This clone was detected once. This chain uses TRBV30 with TRBJ2-3; 7 positions match TRBD2. The V gene's germline CDR1 is GTSNPN and CDR2 SVGIG (reference sequence). V gave up 5 bases and J gave up 0 bases; unmatched junction bases: 2. The CDR3 is made up of 13 amino acids. The CDR3 here is CAWERGSTDTQYF. CDR3 bases: TGTGCCTGGGAGCGGGGAAGCACAGATACGCAGTATTTT.

The CDR3, as DNA: TGTGCCAGCCTGCAGGCGCCGAACACCGGGGAGCTGTTTTTT. It codes for CASLQAPNTGELFF. The chain has TRBV5-4 and TRBJ2-2; the D is unclear. This CDR3 region has 14 residues. The V and J ends lost 7 bases and 0 bases respectively, with 10 bases between them. Germline values: CDR1 SGHNT, CDR2 YYREEE (reference sequence).